The next 9 T cell receptor beta chains were all read from a single sample in a study of regulatory T cells in long-lasting Graves disease. Sequencing libraries for TCR beta were prepared with iRepertoire HTBI primers and Arm-PCR of CDR3 regions. TCRdb recomputed calls from the multiplex PCR reads with MiXCR, one row per CDR3 protein. The sample lists about 440,000 distinct CDR3 sequences; 15% were seen once. The time point is: newly diagnosed GD, antithyroid drugs for less than 3 months. From PBMCs, RNA was extracted and then used to make the TCR library. The data also belong to a second study, concerning T cells in Graves' hyperthyroidism and ophthalmopathy.

The starting material was peripheral blood mononuclear cells (PBMCs), obtained at new diagnosis, from a patient treated with antithyroid drugs. The receptors derive from a woman aged 30 to 39 with Graves disease.

This clonotype was found many times. This chain links TRBV13 with TRBJ2-3, with 8 bases lining up with TRBD2. V gave up 8 bases and J gave up 0 bases; unmatched junction bases: 4. The germline V gene has CDR1 PRHDT and CDR2 FYEKMQ (reference sequence). CDR3 size: 14 residues. The CDR3 sequence: CASRSGGSTDTQYF. The CDR3 coding sequence is TGTGCCAGCCGCTCGGGGGGGAGCACAGATACGCAGTATTTT.

At least ten counts were recorded for this clonotype. The chain uses TRBV27 and TRBJ2-3; D not certain. Germline loops: CDR1 MNHEY, CDR2 SMNVEV (reference sequence). The CDR3 spans 13 residues. The V end lost 3 bases, the J end lost 0 bases, and 4 bases lay between the germline ends. This CDR3 is CASSFISTDTQYF. CDR3 nucleotides: TGTGCCAGCAGTTTTATAAGCACAGATACGCAGTATTTT.

Turning to this clonotype: A junction end diverges from the germline sequence, so it may reflect a read error. This chain uses TRBV18 with TRBJ1-5; weak D call: TRBD1 (6 bases). In germline, CDR1 is KGHSH, CDR2 LQKENI. This CDR3 contains 16 residues. The chain's CDR3 is CASPPPGGASNQPQHF. DNA of the CDR3: TGTGCCAGCCCACCACCTGGGGGGGCTAGCAATCAGCCCCAGCATTTT.

This clonotype was found a few times. V usage is TRBV4-1 and J usage is TRBJ2-7; TRBD2 matches at 8 bases. Germline V gene sequence: CDR1 MGHRA, CDR2 YSYEKL. The CDR3 length is 15 residues. The trim removed 3 bases at V and 5 bases at J, leaving 9 bases unmatched. The CDR3 protein is CASSHGLAPIDEQYF. For the CDR3, the DNA is TGCGCCAGCAGCCACGGACTAGCTCCAATCGACGAGCAGTACTTC.

This clonotype was counted many times. This rearrangement joins TRBV20-1 to TRBJ2-7; D is possibly TRBD1 or TRBD2 (5 bases each). The length of the CDR3 is 13 residues. The V end lost 6 bases, the J end lost 6 bases, and 18 bases lay between the germline ends. In germline, CDR1 is DFQATT, CDR2 SNEGSKA (reference sequence). The DNA for the CDR3 is TGCAGTGCGCTGACAGTGGGACGGGCCGAGCAGTACTTC. Encoded protein: CSALTVGRAEQYF.

This clonotype has a count of ten or more. J is TRBJ2-3 and V is TRBV7-6, with TRBD2 identical over 11 bases. CDR1 is SGHVS, CDR2 FNYEAQ, per germline. This CDR3 spans 16 amino acids. The V gene end was trimmed by 5 bases and the J gene end by 3 bases; junction bases not matched to a gene: 7. The DNA for the CDR3 is TGTGCCAGCAGCACACTAAGACTAGCGGGAACAGATACGCAGTATTTT. Its translation is CASSTLRLAGTDTQYF.

V and J are TRBV20-1 and TRBJ1-5; 12 bases agree with TRBD1. The length of the CDR3 is 17 residues. V was clipped by 3 bases and J by 1 base; unmatched bases: 7. CDR1 and CDR2 from the germline V gene are DFQATT and SNEGSKA (reference sequence). CDR3 region: CSARTGTGGPSNQPQHF. CDR3 bases: TGCAGTGCTAGGACCGGGACAGGGGGCCCGAGCAATCAGCCCCAGCATTTT.

This clonotype was seen ten or more times. The chain has TRBV18 and TRBJ2-5; D assignment may be TRBD1 or TRBD2 (5 bases each). Trimming removed 5 bases at V and 2 bases at J, with 12 bases between. The CDR3 loop spans 14 amino acids. Germline loops: CDR1 KGHSH, CDR2 LQKENI. The CDR3 DNA follows: TGTGCCAGCTCAAAACCGGGACGGCAAGAGACCCAGTACTTC. This encodes CASSKPGRQETQYF.

This clonotype came up many times. J is TRBJ2-5 and V is TRBV2; 7 positions agree with TRBD1. Germline CDR1 and CDR2: SNHLY and FYNNEI. Trimming cost V 6 bases and J 7 bases; bases outside gene matches: 8. The CDR3 consists of 13 residues. The CDR3 loop is CASRGTAFLTQYF. The CDR3 DNA reads TGTGCCAGCAGGGGGACAGCCTTCTTGACCCAGTACTTC.